The 9 T cell receptor beta chains in this list originate from one sample, sequenced in a study of cytomegalovirus exposure and HLA in healthy donors. 13 Jbeta primers and 60 Vbeta primers were used for the PCR. TCRdb's table, derived via immunoSEQ multiplex PCR, lists solely in-frame clones and lacks some. The sample lists about 80,000 clones, less than 80% occurring once. Sequencing input: PBMCs. These receptors were taken from a woman between 45 and 60 years old in good health and CMV-seropositive.

The rearrangement links TRBV28 to TRBJ2-7; weak D call: TRBD1 (6 bases). CDR1 MDHEN and CDR2 SYDVKM come from the germline V gene. The V end was cut by 3 bases, the J end by 5 bases, with 14 bases between. The CDR3 contains 14 residues. Here the CDR3 DNA reads TGTGCCAGCAGTTTTCAGGGGATCTGGAACGAGCAGTACTTC. Translated: CASSFQGIWNEQYF.

This clone was observed a handful of times. This chain links TRBV9 with TRBJ1-1; no clear D gene. The CDR3 totals 14 residues. V shed 4 bases and J shed 0 bases, with 10 bases lying between them. Germline-derived CDR1 and CDR2 are SGDLS and YYNGEE. CDR3 coding DNA: TGTGCCAGCAGCCCCCAGATTATGAACACTGAAGCTTTCTTT. Translation: CASSPQIMNTEAFF.

This clone was recorded once. The V call is TRBV9, the J call TRBJ2-7; 10 bases align to TRBD1. The length of the CDR3 is 15 residues. Germline V gene data show CDR1 as SGDLS and CDR2 as YYNGEE. The junction had 6 bases not matched to a gene; V was cut back by 0 bases and J by 6 bases. The CDR3 nucleotides are TGTGCCAGCAGCGTAGTCGGGACAGGGGTAAGCGAGCAGTACTTC. Translating gives CASSVVGTGVSEQYF.

The rearrangement links TRBV6-5 to TRBJ1-3; maybe TRBD1 (6 bases). Germline V CDR1 and CDR2: MNHEY, SVGAGI. The CDR3 length is 14 residues. With 7 bases removed from V and 4 bases from J, the gap between germline ends came to 14 bases. CDR3 DNA: TGTGCCAGCACCAGGGGCGCGGAGGGAAACACCATATATTTT. Protein sequence: CASTRGAEGNTIYF.

This rearrangement joins TRBV30 to TRBJ1-2, with unresolved D. The CDR3 spans 13 residues. CDR1 is GTSNPN and CDR2 is SVGIG in the germline V gene (reference sequence). Trimming took 1 base from V and 4 from J, leaving 10 bases between them. Here the CDR3 DNA reads TGTGCCTGGAGTGCAGGAATCGGCTATGGCTACACCTTC. As protein: CAWSAGIGYGYTF.

This clone has more than one count but fewer than ten. The J gene is TRBJ2-2, the V gene TRBV9, with D possibly being TRBD1 (5 bases). Germline assignment: CDR1 SGDLS and CDR2 YYNGEE. V gave up 9 bases and J gave up 0 bases, with 12 bases separating them. The CDR3 length is 14 residues. The CDR3 protein is CATSETANTGELFF. The CDR3 bases are TGTGCCACCAGTGAGACAGCGAACACCGGGGAGCTGTTTTTT.

The genes are TRBV2 and TRBJ1-6; the match to TRBD1 covers 7 bases. Germline CDR1 SNHLY, CDR2 FYNNEI. CDR3 length: 15 amino acids. V dropped 7 bases and J dropped 8; count of bases not matched to a gene: 11. CDR3 region: CASTNDRERHSPLHF. The CDR3 DNA is TGTGCCAGCACAAACGACAGGGAAAGACATTCACCCCTCCACTTT.

The chain carries TRBV6-1 and TRBJ2-1; tentative D call: TRBD2 (6 bases). The CDR3 has 10 residues. Germline loops: CDR1 MNHNS, CDR2 SASEGT. Deletions cut 4 bases from V and 14 bases from J, with 9 bases between. The DNA of the CDR3 is TGTGCCAGCAGTGGGGGGGAAGAGTTCTTC. Its translation: CASSGGEEFF.

The chain recombines TRBV2 with TRBJ1-5; D perhaps matches TRBD1 (5 bases). Per germline, CDR1 SNHLY and CDR2 FYNNEI. Trimming removed 0 bases at V and 5 bases at J, with 11 bases between. The CDR3 consists of 15 residues. CDR3 nucleotides: TGTGCCAGCAGTGAAGCGGGGCAGGTAGATCAGCCCCAGCATTTT. Translated, it gives CASSEAGQVDQPQHF.